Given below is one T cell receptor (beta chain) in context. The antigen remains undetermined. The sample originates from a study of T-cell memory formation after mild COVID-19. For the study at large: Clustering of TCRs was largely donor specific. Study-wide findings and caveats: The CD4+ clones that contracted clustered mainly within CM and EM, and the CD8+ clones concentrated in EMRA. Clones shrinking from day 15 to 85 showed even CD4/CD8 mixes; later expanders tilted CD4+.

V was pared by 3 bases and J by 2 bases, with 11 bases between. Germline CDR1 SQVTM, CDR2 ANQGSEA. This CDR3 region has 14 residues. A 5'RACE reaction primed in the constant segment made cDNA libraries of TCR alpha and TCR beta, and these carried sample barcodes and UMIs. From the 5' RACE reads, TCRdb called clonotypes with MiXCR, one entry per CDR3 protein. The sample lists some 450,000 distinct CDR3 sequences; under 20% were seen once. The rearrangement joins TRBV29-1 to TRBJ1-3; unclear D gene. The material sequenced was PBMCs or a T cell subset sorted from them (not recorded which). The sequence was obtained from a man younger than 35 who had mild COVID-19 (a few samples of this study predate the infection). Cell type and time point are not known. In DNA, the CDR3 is TGCAGCGTTGAGAGGGTCTTGACTGGAAACACCATATATTTT. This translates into CSVERVLTGNTIYF.